The 9 T cell receptor beta chains below all came from one sample that was sequenced in a study of shared clonotypes between healthy human individuals. Some clones are missing from TCRdb's copy, which holds only in-frame ones; the method was immunoSEQ multiplex PCR. The sample has 780,000 or so clones; roughly 72% are singletons. The sample taken for sequencing was memory CD4+ T cells sorted from blood. The subset denotes: CD45RA-negative fraction. These TCRs come from a woman aged 30 to 39 in good health.

The rearrangement links TRBV5-4 to TRBJ2-2, with D unclear. The CDR3 runs 14 residues. Trimming removed 4 bases from V and 1 base from J, with 8 bases in between. Germline values: CDR1 SGHNT, CDR2 YYREEE (reference sequence). CDR3: CASSKDRNTGELFF. DNA for the CDR3: TGTGCCAGCAGCAAGGACCGGAACACCGGGGAGCTGTTTTTT.

The CDR3 coding sequence is TGTGCCACCAGCAGAGATCCAGGGTACCAAGAGACCCAGTACTTC. This translates into CATSRDPGYQETQYF. The chain has TRBV15 and TRBJ2-5; TRBD1 might be the D (5 bases). CDR3 length: 15 amino acids. Germline-derived CDR1 and CDR2 are LNHNV and YYDKDF (reference sequence). With 0 bases removed from V and 0 bases from J, the gap between germline ends came to 8 bases.

The sample holds a few counts of this clone. The chain couples TRBV7-2 to TRBJ1-2; D unclear. The CDR3 is 13 amino acids. Trimming took 0 bases from V and 2 from J, leaving 4 bases between them. Germline V gives CDR1 SGHTA, CDR2 FQGNSA. For the CDR3, the DNA is TGTGCCAGCAGCTTAGCCGACAACTATGGCTACACCTTC. It yields the protein CASSLADNYGYTF.

CDR3 nucleotides: TGTGCCAGCAGCCAAGTACCGGGACAGGGGGAAGATCAGCCCCAGCATTTT. Translating gives CASSQVPGQGEDQPQHF. The chain has TRBV14 and TRBJ1-5, with TRBD1 matching over 11 bases. Germline CDR1 and CDR2: SGHDN and FVKESK. The CDR3 sequence is 17 residues long. V was clipped by 1 base and J by 5 bases; unmatched bases: 7.

The gene calls are TRBV28 and TRBJ1-4; perhaps TRBD1 as D (6 bases). V lost 3 bases and J lost 0, with 17 bases in between. The CDR3 spans 18 residues. The germline gives CDR1 MDHEN, CDR2 SYDVKM. The CDR3 region is CASSFFETGIATNEKLFF. Written as DNA, the CDR3 is TGTGCCAGCAGTTTTTTCGAGACAGGAATCGCAACTAATGAAAAACTGTTTTTT.

This clone was seen more than once but under ten times. Other DNA sequences in the same sample also yield this CDR3. The chain couples TRBV29-1 to TRBJ1-1; D gene uncertain. Germline V gene data show CDR1 as SQVTM and CDR2 as ANQGSEA. The CDR3 consists of 10 residues. The V end lost 7 bases, the J end lost 0 bases, and 3 bases lay between the germline ends. The CDR3 DNA follows: TGCAGCGCCCTGAACACTGAAGCTTTCTTT. Its translation is CSALNTEAFF.

Regarding this clone: The sample carries other DNA sequences with the same CDR3. J is TRBJ1-1 and V is TRBV5-1, with D tentatively TRBD1 (5 bases). Germline lookup yields CDR1 SGHRS and CDR2 YFSETQ. Trimming cost V 3 bases and J 5 bases, with 8 bases left between them. There are 12 residues in the CDR3. The CDR3 DNA follows: TGCGCCAGCAGCTGGGGCGGGACTGAAGCTTTCTTT. Protein product: CASSWGGTEAFF.

The chain carries TRBV7-9 and TRBJ2-7, with D perhaps being TRBD1 or TRBD2 (6 bases each). Germline V gene lookup returns CDR1 SEHNR and CDR2 FQNEAQ (reference sequence). V was cut by 0 bases and J by 0 bases, with 15 bases left in between. This CDR3 is 17 amino acids long. The CDR3 protein is CASSLALGGTSSYEQYF. In nucleotides, the CDR3 is TGTGCCAGCAGCTTAGCTTTAGGGGGGACGAGCTCCTACGAGCAGTACTTC.

The genes are TRBV7-3 and TRBJ1-4; D is unresolved. The CDR3 spans 14 residues. CDR1 and CDR2 from the germline V gene are SGHTA and FQGTGA. Deletions cut 2 bases from V and 4 bases from J, with 8 bases between. The CDR3: CASSLGEINEKLFF. The CDR3 region has the DNA TGTGCCAGCAGCTTAGGGGAGATTAATGAAAAACTGTTTTTT.